One and the same sample provided the 22 T cell receptor beta chains below, sequenced in a study of T cell responses to AZD1222 COVID-19 vaccine. Sequencing used immunoSEQ multiplex PCR; TCRdb keeps in-frame clones, though not all of them. The sample consists of hundreds of thousands of clones, approximately 94% of them appearing once. This material consisted of peripheral blood, taken 28 days after the second AZD1222 dose. The receptors were sampled from an adult who received the AZD1222 COVID-19 vaccine.

This rearrangement joins TRBV7-9 to TRBJ1-3; a possible D gene is TRBD1 (5 bases). The CDR3 runs 14 residues. Trimming pared 1 base from V and 6 bases from J, leaving 10 bases between. Per the germline V gene, CDR1 is SEHNR and CDR2 is FQNEAQ (reference sequence). CDR3 protein: CASSLEGKENTIYF. The CDR3 DNA follows: TGTGCCAGCAGCTTAGAGGGGAAAGAAAACACCATATATTTT.

The J gene is TRBJ2-1, the V gene TRBV29-1; no clear D. The germline V gene encodes CDR1 SQVTM and CDR2 ANQGSEA. V was shortened by 3 bases and J by 0 bases, with 9 bases between the two germline ends. The CDR3 is 14 residues long. The CDR3 bases are TGCAGCGTTGATAGTTTTAGCTCCTACAATGAGCAGTTCTTC. Translation gives CSVDSFSSYNEQFF.

The chain is built from TRBV2 and TRBJ1-6; tentatively, D is TRBD1 (6 bases). The CDR3 contains 13 residues. Germline values: CDR1 SNHLY, CDR2 FYNNEI. V dropped 6 bases and J dropped 14 bases, with 17 bases sitting between them. Written as DNA, the CDR3 is TGTGCCAGCAGCGACCGGGGGCGAGCGACCCTCCACTTT. Translation gives CASSDRGRATLHF.

The J gene is TRBJ2-7, the V gene TRBV6-4; no clear D. V lost 8 bases and J lost 1, with 6 bases in between. From germline, CDR1 is MRHNA and CDR2 SNTAGT. The CDR3 sequence is 11 residues long. The CDR3 spells CASGPSYEQYF. The CDR3 DNA reads TGTGCCAGCGGACCATCCTACGAGCAGTACTTC.

The rearrangement links TRBV2 to TRBJ2-3; 9 bases align to TRBD2. This CDR3 has 16 amino acids. The V gene's germline CDR1 is SNHLY and CDR2 FYNNEI. Unmatched junction bases numbered 10, after V lost 4 bases and J lost 5 bases. The CDR3 is CASSVLAGTRIDTQYF. As DNA, the CDR3 is TGTGCCAGCAGTGTCCTAGCGGGGACTCGGATAGATACGCAGTATTTT.

V usage is TRBV9 and J usage is TRBJ2-1; the match to TRBD2 covers 8 bases. Trimming cost V 4 bases and J 7 bases; bases outside gene matches: 13. The CDR3 is 16 residues long. The germline V gene has CDR1 SGDLS and CDR2 YYNGEE. In nucleotides, the CDR3 is TGTGCCAGCAGCACCGAGAGGGTAGCGGGGTGGAATGAGCAGTTCTTC. Its protein product is CASSTERVAGWNEQFF.

J is TRBJ2-2 and V is TRBV28; no reliable D call. V was shortened by 4 bases and J by 4 bases, with 10 bases between the two germline ends. Germline loops: CDR1 MDHEN, CDR2 SYDVKM. This CDR3 is built from 14 residues. The CDR3 DNA sequence: TGTGCCAGCAGTTCGCGGTCTTCCACCGGGGAGCTGTTTTTT. Translation gives CASSSRSSTGELFF.

Regarding this clone: The sample carries other DNA sequences with the same CDR3. This chain links TRBV5-1 with TRBJ1-1; D is undetermined. Trimming left V 0 bases short and J 1 base short, with 7 bases between. This CDR3 region has 14 residues. Germline CDR1 reads SGHRS; CDR2 reads YFSETQ. The CDR3 DNA sequence: TGCGCCAGCAGCTTGGAACCCAGGAACACTGAAGCTTTCTTT. This translates into CASSLEPRNTEAFF.

The chain joins TRBV7-9 to TRBJ2-1, with 12 positions matching TRBD2. J was trimmed by 6 bases and V by 2 bases; bases with no gene match: 8. CDR1 SEHNR and CDR2 FQNEAQ come from the germline V gene (reference sequence). This CDR3 region has 17 residues. Here the CDR3 DNA reads TGTGCCAGCAGCTTAAGGACTAGCGGGAACCCTCCCAATGAGCAGTTCTTC. Its protein product is CASSLRTSGNPPNEQFF.

The rearrangement links TRBV5-6 to TRBJ2-7; 12 bases map to TRBD2. CDR1 is SGHDT and CDR2 is YYEEEE in the germline V gene. With 1 base clipped from V and 2 bases from J, the junction kept 7 bases outside the gene matches. The CDR3 runs to 17 residues. CDR3 sequence reads: CASSLTAPSGRAYEQYF. The CDR3 nucleotides are TGTGCCAGCAGCTTGACGGCCCCTAGCGGGAGGGCCTACGAGCAGTACTTC.

The chain uses TRBV15 and TRBJ1-2; D gene unclear. The CDR3 covers 14 residues. Trimming pared 4 bases from V and 5 bases from J, leaving 14 bases between. The V gene's germline CDR1 is LNHNV and CDR2 YYDKDF (reference sequence). As DNA, the CDR3 is TGTGCCACCAGCATCACCGGGCCAATATATGGCTACACCTTC. This codes for CATSITGPIYGYTF.

The J gene is TRBJ2-7, the V gene TRBV27, with TRBD2 as a possible D gene (7 bases). The CDR3 is 15 residues long. V lost 2 bases and J 5 bases, leaving 16 bases between the germline ends. The germline gives CDR1 MNHEY, CDR2 SMNVEV (reference sequence). CDR3 in DNA: TGTGCCAGCAGTTTAGGGACAAGAGCGGGAAACGAGCAGTACTTC. This codes for CASSLGTRAGNEQYF.

V is TRBV7-2 and J is TRBJ1-2; a weak D match, TRBD1 (5 bases). V lost 5 bases and J lost 4, with 14 bases in between. The CDR3 has 14 residues. From germline, CDR1 is SGHTA and CDR2 FQGNSA. CDR3 nucleotide sequence: TGTGCCAGCAGCCCCGGGGGTACACCCTATGGCTACACCTTC. Translated: CASSPGGTPYGYTF.

V and J are TRBV27 and TRBJ2-1, with a tentative D call TRBD2 (5 bases). Germline V gene sequence: CDR1 MNHEY, CDR2 SMNVEV (reference sequence). There are 13 residues in the CDR3. V was pared by 3 bases and J by 8 bases, with 11 bases between. The CDR3 DNA reads TGTGCCAGCAGTTTCCGAGGGTACGATGAGCAGTTCTTC. Its translation: CASSFRGYDEQFF.

The V call is TRBV28, the J call TRBJ2-7; the match to TRBD1 covers 8 bases. CDR1 MDHEN and CDR2 SYDVKM come from the germline V gene. J lost 4 bases, V lost 6 bases, and 11 bases had no gene match. The CDR3 extends over 15 amino acids. For the CDR3, the DNA is TGTGCCAGCAGCTTAGCTTGGGACAGGTTGTACGAGCAGTACTTC. It translates to CASSLAWDRLYEQYF.

The chain links TRBV19 to TRBJ1-6, with D possibly matching TRBD1 (5 bases). The germline gives CDR1 LNHDA, CDR2 SQIVND (reference sequence). Trimming stripped 2 bases from V and 9 bases from J, with 11 bases between. CDR3 length: 14 amino acids. The DNA of the CDR3 is TGTGCCAGTAGTATATTAAGGGGACTTTCACCCCTCCACTTT. Its protein product is CASSILRGLSPLHF. Full variable domain (remainder filled in from reference TRBV19 and TRBJ1-6): DGGITQSPKYLFRKEGQNVTLSCEQNLNHDAMYWYRQDPGQGLRLIYYSQIVNDFQKGDIAEGYSVSREKKESFPLTVTSAQKNPTAFYLCASSILRGLSPLHFGNGTRLTVT.

This chain joins TRBV19 and TRBJ1-5; 7 bases align to TRBD1. Germline trimming cut 9 bases from V and 3 bases from J; bases unmatched to any gene: 8. The CDR3 contains 14 residues. Germline values: CDR1 LNHDA, CDR2 SQIVND (reference sequence). CDR3 loop: CASTRQGLNQPQHF. The CDR3 coding sequence is TGTGCCAGCACAAGACAGGGTCTCAATCAGCCCCAGCATTTT.

The rearrangement joins TRBV10-3 to TRBJ1-1; the D gene is possibly TRBD1 (6 bases). This CDR3 spans 14 amino acids. Per germline, CDR1 ENHRY and CDR2 SYGVKD. The V end lost 2 bases, the J end lost 5 bases, and 12 bases lay between the germline ends. CDR3 coding DNA: TGTGCCATCAGTGAGAGGGGGGCGAGGACTGAAGCTTTCTTT. This gives the protein CAISERGARTEAFF.

The chain is built from TRBV6-5 and TRBJ1-6; D is perhaps TRBD1 (6 bases). V lost 5 bases to trimming and J lost 10 bases, with 18 bases between them. The germline V gene has CDR1 MNHEY and CDR2 SVGAGI. CDR3 length equals 15 residues. DNA for the CDR3: TGTGCCAGCAGTCGACGAGAGGGGGATGGATCACCCCTCCACTTT. Its protein is CASSRREGDGSPLHF.

This clone was recorded once. The rearrangement joins TRBV5-1 to TRBJ1-2, with D perhaps TRBD1 (5 bases). V lost 2 bases to trimming and J lost 5 bases, with 13 bases between them. The CDR3 contains 14 residues. Germline V gives CDR1 SGHRS, CDR2 YFSETQ. Written as DNA, the CDR3 is TGCGCCAGCAGCTTCGGGACCGACAAGTATGGCTACACCTTC. Protein product: CASSFGTDKYGYTF. The full variable domain, in which reference TRBV5-1 and TRBJ1-2 provide the parts outside the CDR3, is KAGVTQTPRYLIKTRGQQVTLSCSPISGHRSVSWYQQTPGQGLQFLFEYFSETQRNKGNFPGRFSGRQFSNSRSEMNVSTLELGDSALYLCASSFGTDKYGYTFGSGTRLTVV.

The rearrangement joins TRBV7-2 to TRBJ1-6, with 7 bases matching TRBD1. Germline V gene data show CDR1 as SGHTA and CDR2 as FQGNSA. The junction had 11 bases not matched to a gene; V was cut back by 5 bases and J by 10 bases. The CDR3 is 15 residues long. The DNA of the CDR3 is TGTGCCAGCAGCCCTAGGGGGCGCCGGGAATCACCCCTCCACTTT. Amino acids: CASSPRGRRESPLHF.

V gene TRBV28 combines with J gene TRBJ2-1; 10 bases are shared with TRBD2. CDR1 and CDR2 from the germline V gene are MDHEN and SYDVKM. The CDR3 extends over 16 amino acids. V gave up 1 base and J gave up 10 bases; unmatched junction bases: 10. The CDR3 nucleotides are TGTGCCAGCAGTTTATACGGACTAGCGGACTCACGGGAGCAGTTCTTC. This gives the protein CASSLYGLADSREQFF. The full variable domain, rest sourced from reference TRBV28 and TRBJ2-1, is DVKVTQSSRYLVKRTGEKVFLECVQDMDHENMFWYRQDPGLGLRLIYFSYDVKMKEKGDIPEGYSVSREKKERFSLILESASTNQTSMYLCASSLYGLADSREQFFGPGTRLTVL.